The 19 T cell receptor beta chains below come from one sample, sequenced in a study of blood T cell repertoires in COVID-19. Clones were read by immunoSEQ multiplex PCR, and TCRdb kept only the in-frame ones, dropping some. The table includes about 140,000 clones, 60% to 85% detected once. The sample taken for sequencing was peripheral blood. The receptors originated from a man in his fifties with acute or convalescent COVID-19.

The rearrangement uses TRBV19 and TRBJ1-5, with D possibly being TRBD1 (5 bases). Per germline, CDR1 LNHDA and CDR2 SQIVND (reference sequence). This CDR3 has 14 amino acids. V was shortened by 0 bases and J by 3 bases, with 6 bases between the two germline ends. In nucleotides, the CDR3 is TGTGCCAGTAGTATAGAAGGGGCCAATCAGCCCCAGCATTTT. It translates to CASSIEGANQPQHF.

The count of this clone is one. The J gene is TRBJ2-1, the V gene TRBV5-6, with D uncertain. Germline CDR1 reads SGHDT; CDR2 reads YYEEEE. The CDR3 is 12 residues long. V was shortened by 4 bases and J by 4 bases, with 6 bases between the two germline ends. The CDR3 here is CASSDTYNEQFF. As DNA, the CDR3 is TGTGCCAGCAGCGACACTTACAATGAGCAGTTCTTC. Full variable domain (outside the CDR3, taken from reference TRBV5-6 and TRBJ2-1): DAGVTQSPTHLIKTRGQQVTLRCSPKSGHDTVSWYQQALGQGPQFIFQYYEEEERQRGNFPDRFSGHQFPNYSSELNVNALLLGDSALYLCASSDTYNEQFFGPGTRLTVL.

The V and J genes are TRBV27 and TRBJ2-7; TRBD1 matches 8 bases. Looked up from germline, CDR1 is MNHEY and CDR2 is SMNVEV (reference sequence). The CDR3 spans 13 residues. The V segment lost 8 bases and the J segment 2 bases; nucleotides outside the gene matches: 5. The CDR3 DNA reads as TGTGCCAGCGGGAGACAGGGGCCCTACGAGCAGTACTTC. Translating gives CASGRQGPYEQYF.

The V call is TRBV5-1, the J call TRBJ1-3; weak D call: TRBD1 (5 bases). Between the trimmed V and J ends, which lost 2 bases and 0 bases, there was a span of 9 bases. The CDR3 runs 15 residues. Germline CDR1 reads SGHRS; CDR2 reads YFSETQ. CDR3 in DNA: TGCGCCAGCAGCTTAGGGGCAGACTCTGGAAACACCATATATTTT. Translating it yields CASSLGADSGNTIYF.

The chain combines TRBV5-1 with TRBJ1-1; the D gene is possibly TRBD1 (6 bases). Germline lookup yields CDR1 SGHRS and CDR2 YFSETQ. This CDR3 has 16 amino acids. V was cut by 4 bases and J by 4 bases, with 20 bases left in between. CDR3 sequence reads: CASSLRGGAGGTEAFF. As DNA, the CDR3 is TGCGCCAGCAGCCTCCGGGGGGGGGCTGGGGGCACTGAAGCTTTCTTT.

In this sample, this clone turned up a few times. CDR3 in amino acids: CAWRTGANSPLHF. DNA for the CDR3: TGTGCCTGGAGGACAGGCGCCAATTCACCCCTCCACTTT. The rearrangement uses TRBV30 and TRBJ1-6, with a weak D call TRBD1 (6 bases). V shed 3 bases and J shed 7 bases, with 10 bases lying between them. Germline-derived CDR1 and CDR2 are GTSNPN and SVGIG (reference sequence). The CDR3 has 13 amino acids.

The chain combines TRBV7-6 with TRBJ1-6; 7 bases align to TRBD1. Per germline, CDR1 SGHVS and CDR2 FNYEAQ. The CDR3 sequence is 17 residues long. Trimming removed 5 bases from V and 0 bases from J; junction bases left unmatched: 7. The chain's CDR3 is CASSRDSTSSYNSPLHF. The CDR3 coding sequence is TGTGCCAGCAGCAGGGACAGCACAAGCTCCTATAATTCACCCCTCCACTTT.

This clone was recorded once. V usage is TRBV2 and J usage is TRBJ2-7; TRBD2 agrees at 7 bases. The germline gives CDR1 SNHLY, CDR2 FYNNEI. The ends lost 2 bases at V and 2 bases at J; junction bases unmatched: 3. The CDR3 loop spans 14 amino acids. In DNA form, the CDR3 reads TGTGCCAGCAGTGAACGCGGGGGTACCTACGAGCAGTACTTC. Translating gives CASSERGGTYEQYF.

V and J are TRBV2 and TRBJ2-3; 10 bases are a match to TRBD1. Unmatched junction bases numbered 5, after V lost 2 bases and J lost 6 bases. Germline lookup yields CDR1 SNHLY and CDR2 FYNNEI. The CDR3 has 15 residues. The CDR3, as DNA: TGTGCCAGCAGTGAACAGGACAGGGGGACGGATACGCAGTATTTT. This sequence encodes CASSEQDRGTDTQYF.

This CDR3 reads CASARDSDYGYTF. Written as DNA, the CDR3 is TGTGCCAGCGCAAGGGACAGCGACTATGGCTACACCTTC. V and J are TRBV18 and TRBJ1-2; TRBD1 agrees at 7 bases. The CDR3 sequence is 13 residues long. Trimming removed 8 bases from V and 3 bases from J; junction bases left unmatched: 6. Germline CDR1 KGHSH, CDR2 LQKENI.

The chain joins TRBV19 to TRBJ1-5, with D uncertain. V shed 1 base and J shed 1 base, with 11 bases lying between them. Germline V gene sequence: CDR1 LNHDA, CDR2 SQIVND (reference sequence). The CDR3 length is 16 residues. CDR3 bases: TGTGCCAGTAGTATAGTCGGGGTTAGAAGCAATCAGCCCCAGCATTTT. Its translation: CASSIVGVRSNQPQHF.

The chain links TRBV4-2 to TRBJ1-6, with unresolved D. The CDR3 totals 16 residues. Trimming removed 0 bases from V and 4 bases from J, with 10 bases in between. Germline V CDR1 and CDR2: LGHNA, YNFKEQ. The CDR3 DNA follows: TGTGCCAGCAGCCAAGATCTTCGGACTTATAATTCACCCCTCCACTTT. Its protein is CASSQDLRTYNSPLHF.

The gene calls are TRBV2 and TRBJ1-2, with TRBD1 identical over 9 bases. Germline V CDR1 and CDR2: SNHLY, FYNNEI. With 4 bases clipped from V and 1 base from J, the junction kept 4 bases outside the gene matches. The CDR3 length is 15 residues. CDR3: CASSVGQGINYGYTF. In DNA, the CDR3 is TGTGCCAGCAGTGTCGGACAGGGGATTAACTATGGCTACACCTTC. The full variable domain, its missing parts supplied by reference TRBV2 and TRBJ1-2, is EPEVTQTPSHQVTQMGQEVILRCVPISNHLYFYWYRQILGQKVEFLVSFYNNEISEKSEIFDDQFSVERPDGSNFTLKIRSTKLEDSAMYFCASSVGQGINYGYTFGSGTRLTVV.

This clone was seen a single time. J is TRBJ1-3 and V is TRBV6-5; maybe TRBD1 (5 bases). Trimming left V 2 bases short and J 4 bases short, with 12 bases between. The germline gives CDR1 MNHEY, CDR2 SVGAGI. This CDR3 has 15 amino acids. CDR3 coding DNA: TGTGCCAGCAGTTACAGAGCGGGGGACGGAAACACCATATATTTT. Its protein product is CASSYRAGDGNTIYF.

The chain has TRBV27 and TRBJ2-7, with D possibly being TRBD1 (6 bases). Trimming shortened V by 0 bases and J by 3 bases, and 15 bases separated the two germline ends. Germline CDR1 is MNHEY and CDR2 is SMNVEV (reference sequence). The CDR3 extends over 16 amino acids. CDR3 DNA sequence: TGTGCCAGCAGTTTATCCTCAGGGGAACGGGACTACGAGCAGTACTTC. This codes for CASSLSSGERDYEQYF.

The chain couples TRBV11-2 to TRBJ2-1; D is unclear. Germline V CDR1 and CDR2: SGHAT, FQNNGV. CDR3 size: 13 residues. Trimming took 5 bases from V and 9 from J, leaving 14 bases between them. The CDR3 loop reads CASSPSVLGEQFF. The CDR3 region has the DNA TGTGCCAGCAGCCCCTCCGTCCTCGGTGAGCAGTTCTTC.

This clone has more than one count but fewer than ten. The rearrangement joins TRBV13 to TRBJ2-1; TRBD2 agrees at 9 bases. V shed 1 base, J shed 4 bases, and the junction held 5 bases outside the gene matches. CDR3 length: 16 amino acids. CDR1 and CDR2 (germline): PRHDT, FYEKMQ (reference sequence). The CDR3 here is CASSLEGAGGYNEQFF. CDR3 sequence (DNA): TGTGCCAGCAGCTTAGAAGGAGCGGGGGGTTACAATGAGCAGTTCTTC.

The V gene is TRBV5-1, the J gene TRBJ1-1; 7 positions match TRBD1. Germline CDR1 and CDR2: SGHRS and YFSETQ. J gave up 0 bases and V 7 bases, and 9 bases lay outside the gene matches. The CDR3 sequence is 15 residues long. CDR3 residues: CASRTGADVNTEAFF. The CDR3 DNA reads as TGCGCCAGCCGGACAGGCGCGGATGTGAACACTGAAGCTTTCTTT.

The J gene is TRBJ2-5, the V gene TRBV6-5, with D tentatively TRBD2 (5 bases). V was clipped by 7 bases and J by 5 bases, with 14 bases between them. This CDR3 is built from 13 residues. CDR1 is MNHEY and CDR2 is SVGAGI in the germline V gene. Here the CDR3 DNA reads TGTGCCAGCATTCCGGGGAATGGGGAGACCCAGTACTTC. Translated, it gives CASIPGNGETQYF.